The 15 T cell receptor beta chains below come from one sample, sequenced in a study of T-cell memory formation after mild COVID-19. TCRdb re-derived calls from the 5' RACE reads in MiXCR, one entry per CDR3 protein. The data show 150,000 or so distinct CDR3 sequences, approximately 15% seen once. Sequencing input: PBMCs or a T cell subset sorted from them (not recorded which). These receptors were obtained from an adult woman who had mild COVID-19 (a few samples of this study predate the infection). Cell type and time point are not known.

The chain carries TRBV20-1 and TRBJ2-3; 9 bases line up with TRBD1. The germline gives CDR1 DFQATT, CDR2 SNEGSKA (reference sequence). V lost 1 base to trimming and J lost 1 base; unmatched junction nucleotides: 12. The CDR3 totals 18 residues. The CDR3: CSARAGDRAFSRTDTQYF. The CDR3 nucleotides are TGCAGTGCTAGAGCCGGGGACAGGGCTTTTTCCCGCACAGATACGCAGTATTTT.

This clonotype showed up just a few times. The chain is built from TRBV3-1 and TRBJ2-2, with 10 bases identical to TRBD2. Germline assignment: CDR1 LGHDT and CDR2 YNNKEL (reference sequence). CDR3 length: 17 amino acids. Unmatched junction bases numbered 8, after V lost 1 base and J lost 6 bases. CDR3 region: CASSQVLAGGPSGELFF. DNA of the CDR3: TGTGCCAGCAGCCAAGTGTTAGCGGGGGGCCCGTCCGGGGAGCTGTTTTTT.

This rearrangement joins TRBV29-1 to TRBJ2-5; 11 positions agree with TRBD2. With 2 bases clipped from V and 5 bases from J, the junction kept 7 bases outside the gene matches. CDR1 SQVTM and CDR2 ANQGSEA come from the germline V gene. The CDR3 is 15 amino acids. Here the CDR3 reads CSVEQGLAELETQYF. The CDR3 DNA is TGCAGCGTTGAACAGGGACTAGCGGAATTGGAGACCCAGTACTTC.

The chain carries TRBV18 and TRBJ2-3; TRBD2 matches at 7 bases. The length of the CDR3 is 16 residues. Germline assignment: CDR1 KGHSH and CDR2 LQKENI. Trimming at V came to 8 bases and at J to 3 bases, leaving 14 bases not matched to a gene. CDR3 region: CASQSQERDFTDTQYF. The CDR3 DNA reads TGTGCCAGCCAATCACAAGAGCGGGACTTTACAGATACGCAGTATTTT.

This clonotype has just a few counts. V is TRBV20-1 and J is TRBJ2-1; 9 bases are a match to TRBD1. Germline lookup yields CDR1 DFQATT and CDR2 SNEGSKA (reference sequence). After removal of 5 bases from V and 7 bases from J, the junction contained 12 bases not matched to a gene. The CDR3 is 15 amino acids. This chain's CDR3 is CSAPARDRALNEQFF. Here the CDR3 DNA reads TGCAGTGCTCCAGCCCGGGACAGGGCACTTAATGAGCAGTTCTTC.

The V and J genes are TRBV4-1 and TRBJ2-5; no clear D gene. Germline-derived CDR1 and CDR2 are MGHRA and YSYEKL. The V end lost 1 base, the J end lost 5 bases, and 8 bases lay between the germline ends. This CDR3 has 13 residues. In DNA, the CDR3 is TGCGCCAGCAGCCAAGTCTGGCGGGAGACCCAGTACTTC. Translated, it gives CASSQVWRETQYF.

CDR3 amino acids: CASSTGSGYNEQFF. The CDR3 DNA is TGTGCCAGCAGTACAGGGTCTGGCTACAATGAGCAGTTCTTC. This sequence joins TRBV12-3 or TRBV12-4 and TRBJ2-1, with D possibly matching TRBD1 (6 bases). The CDR3 covers 14 residues. V lost 5 bases to trimming and J lost 3 bases, with 11 bases between them.

V is TRBV7-7 and J is TRBJ2-1, with D possibly matching TRBD2 (6 bases). V lost 5 bases and J lost 0, with 14 bases in between. This CDR3 comprises 16 residues. CDR1 SSHAT and CDR2 FNYEAQ come from the germline V gene (reference sequence). The CDR3 region is CASSPGTSSSYNEQFF. CDR3 DNA: TGTGCCAGCAGCCCCGGGACTTCCAGCTCCTACAATGAGCAGTTCTTC. Drawing the rest from reference TRBV7-7 and TRBJ2-1, the complete variable domain is GAGVSQSPRYKVTKRGQDVTLRCDPISSHATLYWYQQALGQGPEFLTYFNYEAQPDKSGLPSDRFSAERPEGSISTLTIQRTEQRDSAMYRCASSPGTSSSYNEQFFGPGTRLTVL.

This clonotype has more than one count but fewer than ten. The J gene is TRBJ2-1, the V gene TRBV27; 10 bases match TRBD1. The CDR3 loop spans 14 amino acids. V lost 10 bases, J lost 7 bases, and 10 bases stayed unmatched. The germline V gene encodes CDR1 MNHEY and CDR2 SMNVEV (reference sequence). CDR3 in amino acids: CATVRQGARNEQFF. In nucleotides, the CDR3 is TGTGCCACGGTCCGACAGGGGGCGCGTAATGAGCAGTTCTTC.

Here the CDR3 DNA reads TGTGCCAGCAGGGACCTCGGGGATACGCAGTATTTT. This sequence encodes CASRDLGDTQYF. This chain links TRBV2 with TRBJ2-3; D is unresolved. This CDR3 comprises 12 residues. Germline lookup yields CDR1 SNHLY and CDR2 FYNNEI. Trimming removed 6 bases from V and 6 bases from J, with 10 bases in between.

This chain connects TRBV7-2 to TRBJ1-1; D might be TRBD1 (5 bases). The V gene lost 5 bases and the J gene lost 6 bases, with 16 bases spanning the gap. This CDR3 comprises 14 residues. The germline V gene has CDR1 SGHTA and CDR2 FQGNSA. CDR3 sequence (DNA): TGTGCCAGCAGCCCCGCCCCAGGGCGGCCTGAAGCTTTCTTT. It codes for CASSPAPGRPEAFF.

This clonotype showed up just a few times. The chain is built from TRBV7-2 and TRBJ2-7; 11 bases are shared with TRBD2. Germline V gives CDR1 SGHTA, CDR2 FQGNSA. With 5 bases clipped from V and 8 bases from J, the junction kept 8 bases outside the gene matches. The CDR3 sequence is 14 residues long. The CDR3 nucleotides read TGTGCCAGCAGCATGACTAGCGGGGCTCCTAAGCAGTACTTC. Its protein product is CASSMTSGAPKQYF.

This chain links TRBV2 with TRBJ1-5; D is perhaps TRBD1 (6 bases). The CDR3 length is 14 residues. Trimming pared 4 bases from V and 6 bases from J, leaving 13 bases between. Germline loops: CDR1 SNHLY, CDR2 FYNNEI. The CDR3 loop reads CASSGDTGRQPQHF. The CDR3 DNA follows: TGTGCCAGCAGTGGCGATACAGGGCGTCAGCCCCAGCATTTT.

This sequence joins TRBV19 and TRBJ1-6, with D unclear. CDR3 size: 9 residues. Germline CDR1 is LNHDA and CDR2 is SQIVND (reference sequence). CDR3 amino acids: CAHNSPLHF. Here the CDR3 DNA reads TGTGCTCATAATTCACCCCTCCACTTT.

Many counts were recorded for this clonotype. The chain is built from TRBV7-9 and TRBJ2-1, with 7 bases aligning to TRBD2. The trim removed 1 base at V and 5 bases at J, leaving 5 bases unmatched. The CDR3 is made up of 15 amino acids. The germline CDR1 and CDR2 sequences are SEHNR and FQNEAQ (reference sequence). This CDR3 is CASSLVSGPDNEQFF. CDR3 bases: TGTGCCAGCAGCTTAGTTAGCGGGCCGGACAATGAGCAGTTCTTC. The whole variable domain, filled in from reference TRBV7-9 and TRBJ2-1, reads DTGVSQNPRHKITKRGQNVTFRCDPISEHNRLYWYRQTLGQGPEFLTYFQNEAQLEKSRLLSDRFSAERPKGSFSTLEIQRTEQGDSAMYLCASSLVSGPDNEQFFGPGTRLTVL.